This T cell receptor (beta chain) was sequenced in a study of Tregs in tolerant kidney transplant recipients. The CDR3 totals 15 residues. CDR1 is SGHTA, CDR2 FQGTGA, per germline. Trimming removed 5 bases at V and 4 bases at J, with 17 bases between. The repertoire was sequenced with immunoSEQ multiplex PCR; TCRdb's copy has only in-frame clones and lacks some. The repertoire consists of about 77,000 clones, with less than 98% occurring once and the leading ten covering around 0.51%. This clone was counted a single time. What it binds is unknown. Study-level points and caveats: The small number of patients limits these findings pending further validation. This study did not directly address biological reproducibility.

The sequence derives from a human donor who received a combined kidney and bone marrow transplant. V and J are TRBV7-3 and TRBJ1-1; possibly TRBD1 for D (5 bases). This specimen consisted of CD4+ T cells from blood, obtained before the transplant. The CDR3 sequence is CASSPRAGGGTEAFF. In DNA, the CDR3 is TGTGCCAGCAGCCCCAGAGCCGGCGGGGGCACTGAAGCTTTCTTT.